These T cell receptor beta chains were read from a single sample in a study of HIV-infected patients and healthy controls. TCRdb reanalysed the 5' RACE reads using MiXCR and keeps one entry per CDR3 protein. The profile shows about 14,000 distinct CDR3 sequences, 12% of them singletons. Specimen: blood, collected during antiretroviral therapy. Receptors originate from an adult with HIV infection. The donor label of this sample is uncertain. Each CDR3 is given without its conserved first and last residue.

TRBV11-2	TRBJ2-1	ASSSLLRGRRNEQF
TRBV6-2/TRBV6-3	TRBJ2-1	ASSYTSPPSYNEQF
TRBV19	TRBJ2-2	ASNTGPNGELF
TRBV3-1	TRBJ2-3	ASSQPGLAGGYTDTQY
TRBV28	TRBJ2-5	ASRKGGTETQY
TRBV5-4	TRBJ2-2	ASSFGHSNTGELF
TRBV29-1	TRBJ2-3	SATTSTDTQY
TRBV12-3/TRBV12-4	TRBJ2-7	ASSWTGTGTYEQY
TRBV20-1	TRBJ2-5	SATLLPDNQETQY
TRBV2	TRBJ2-3	ASSGRLAGTDLDTQY
TRBV6-1	TRBJ2-7	ASSEWGSYEQY
TRBV7-8	TRBJ2-3	ASSLEATSRTQY
TRBV2	TRBJ2-2	ASRPDRDNTGELF
TRBV12-3/TRBV12-4	TRBJ1-6	ASSLNSYNSPLH
TRBV11-2	TRBJ2-5	ASSLSGGGQETQY
TRBV20-1	TRBJ2-1	SARDRAGFYNEQF
TRBV15	TRBJ2-6	ATSRDLSGANVLT
TRBV7-7	TRBJ2-5	ASSRDRGFQETQY
TRBV28	TRBJ2-7	ASSLTGYSYEQY
TRBV4-1	TRBJ2-1	ASSQDPSGGAGEQF
TRBV28	TRBJ1-4	ASSSRAQTNEKLF
TRBV7-9	TRBJ2-5	ASSPRTAQETQY
TRBV5-1	TRBJ1-2	ASSFMTGVGYGYT
TRBV5-4	TRBJ1-2	ASSGGQANYGYT
TRBV14	TRBJ2-1	ASSPGLAGLGQF
TRBV28	TRBJ2-1	ASSFPGGRDEQF
TRBV7-3	TRBJ2-7	ASSLTVETGAYEQY
TRBV7-9	TRBJ2-1	ASSLFLSGRVDEQF
TRBV7-2	TRBJ2-7	ASSWTSGLYEQY
TRBV5-1	TRBJ2-7	ASSLEPGGIYEQY
TRBV6-6	TRBJ2-2	ASTRQTNTGELF
TRBV5-1	TRBJ2-1	ASSWGETVYNEQF
TRBV28	TRBJ2-3	ASRGGGLLTDTQY